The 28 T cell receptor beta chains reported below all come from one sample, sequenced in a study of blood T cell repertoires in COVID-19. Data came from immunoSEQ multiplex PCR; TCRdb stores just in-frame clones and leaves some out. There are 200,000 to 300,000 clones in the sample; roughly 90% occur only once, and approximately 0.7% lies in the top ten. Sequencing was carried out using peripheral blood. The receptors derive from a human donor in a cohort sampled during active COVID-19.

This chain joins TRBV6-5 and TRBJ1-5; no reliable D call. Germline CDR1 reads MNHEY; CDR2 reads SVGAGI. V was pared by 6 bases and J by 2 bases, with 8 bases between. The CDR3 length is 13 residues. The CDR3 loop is CASRASGNQPQHF. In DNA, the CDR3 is TGTGCCAGCAGGGCAAGTGGCAATCAGCCCCAGCATTTT.

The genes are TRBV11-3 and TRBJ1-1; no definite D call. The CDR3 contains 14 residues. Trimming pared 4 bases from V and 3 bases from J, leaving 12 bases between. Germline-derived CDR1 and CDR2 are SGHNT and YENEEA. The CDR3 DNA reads TGTGCCAGCAGCTCTGACAATTACGACACTGAAGCTTTCTTT. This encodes CASSSDNYDTEAFF.

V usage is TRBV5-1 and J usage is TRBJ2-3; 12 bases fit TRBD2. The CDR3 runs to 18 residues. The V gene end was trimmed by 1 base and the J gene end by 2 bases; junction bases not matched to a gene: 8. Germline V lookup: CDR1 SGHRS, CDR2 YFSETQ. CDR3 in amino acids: CASSLPSRTSGVTDTQYF. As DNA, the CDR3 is TGCGCCAGCAGCTTGCCCTCCCGGACTAGCGGGGTCACAGATACGCAGTATTTT.

The CDR3 DNA follows: TGTGCCAGCAGCTTAGGTACCTCCGGGAGATACAATGAGCAGTTCTTC. Protein: CASSLGTSGRYNEQFF. V gene TRBV11-1 combines with J gene TRBJ2-1; possible D gene TRBD2, 6 bases. Germline assignment: CDR1 SGHAT and CDR2 FQDESV (reference sequence). The CDR3 totals 16 residues. The germline V and J ends were trimmed by 1 base and 4 bases, with 14 bases remaining between them.

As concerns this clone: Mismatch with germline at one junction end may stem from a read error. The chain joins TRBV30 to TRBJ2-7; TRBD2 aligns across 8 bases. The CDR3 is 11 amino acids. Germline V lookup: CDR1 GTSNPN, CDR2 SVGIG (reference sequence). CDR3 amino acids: CAWSFNREGAF. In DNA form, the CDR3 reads TGTGCCTGGAGTTTCAACCGGGAGGGCGCCTTC.

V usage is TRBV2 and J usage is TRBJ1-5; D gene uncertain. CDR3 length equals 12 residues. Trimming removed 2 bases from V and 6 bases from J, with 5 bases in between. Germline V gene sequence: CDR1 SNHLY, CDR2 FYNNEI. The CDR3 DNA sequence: TGTGCCAGCAGTGAAATCGGTCAGCCCCAGCATTTT. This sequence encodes CASSEIGQPQHF.

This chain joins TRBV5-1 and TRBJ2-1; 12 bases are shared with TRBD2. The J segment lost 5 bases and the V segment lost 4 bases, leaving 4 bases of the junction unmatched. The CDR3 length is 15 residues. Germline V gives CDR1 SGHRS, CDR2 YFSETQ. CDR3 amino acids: CASSRTSGAHNEQFF. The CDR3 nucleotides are TGCGCCAGCAGCAGGACTAGCGGGGCTCACAATGAGCAGTTCTTC.

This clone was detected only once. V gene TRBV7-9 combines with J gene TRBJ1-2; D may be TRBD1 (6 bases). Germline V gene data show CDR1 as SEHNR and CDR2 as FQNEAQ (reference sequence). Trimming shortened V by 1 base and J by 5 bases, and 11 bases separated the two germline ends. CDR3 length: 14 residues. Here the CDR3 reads CASSLGTALYGYTF. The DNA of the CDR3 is TGTGCCAGCAGCTTAGGGACAGCCTTATATGGCTACACCTTC.

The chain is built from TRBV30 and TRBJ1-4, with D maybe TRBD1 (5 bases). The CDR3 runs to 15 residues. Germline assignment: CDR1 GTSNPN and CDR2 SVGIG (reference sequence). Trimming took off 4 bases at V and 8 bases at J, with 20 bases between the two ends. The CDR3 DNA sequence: TGTGCCTGGACCTATCAGGGTACCCGTAGGGAAAAACTGTTTTTT. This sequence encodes CAWTYQGTRREKLFF.

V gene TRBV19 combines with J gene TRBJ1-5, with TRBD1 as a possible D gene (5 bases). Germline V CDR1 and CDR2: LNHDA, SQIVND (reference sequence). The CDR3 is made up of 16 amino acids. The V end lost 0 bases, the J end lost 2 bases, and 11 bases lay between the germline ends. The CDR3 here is CASSIERGRGNQPQHF. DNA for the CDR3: TGTGCCAGTAGTATAGAAAGGGGCCGGGGCAATCAGCCCCAGCATTTT.

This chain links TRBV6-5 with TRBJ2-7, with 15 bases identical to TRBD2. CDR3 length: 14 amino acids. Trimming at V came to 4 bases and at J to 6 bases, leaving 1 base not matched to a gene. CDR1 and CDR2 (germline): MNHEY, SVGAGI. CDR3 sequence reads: CASSSGLAGGEQYF. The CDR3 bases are TGTGCCAGCAGTTCGGGACTAGCGGGGGGCGAGCAGTACTTC.

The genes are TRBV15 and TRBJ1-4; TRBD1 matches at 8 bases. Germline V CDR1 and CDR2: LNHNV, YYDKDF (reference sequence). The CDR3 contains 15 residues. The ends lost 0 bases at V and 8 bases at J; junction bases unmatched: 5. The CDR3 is CATSRDVTGGEKLFF. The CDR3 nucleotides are TGTGCCACCAGCAGAGATGTTACAGGGGGGGAAAAACTGTTTTTT.

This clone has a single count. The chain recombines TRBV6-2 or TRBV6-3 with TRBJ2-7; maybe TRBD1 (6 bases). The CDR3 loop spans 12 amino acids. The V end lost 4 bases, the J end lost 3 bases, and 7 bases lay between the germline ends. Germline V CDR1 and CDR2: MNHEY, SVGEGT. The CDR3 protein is CASSLDSYEQYF. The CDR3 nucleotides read TGTGCCAGCAGTTTGGACAGCTACGAGCAGTACTTC.

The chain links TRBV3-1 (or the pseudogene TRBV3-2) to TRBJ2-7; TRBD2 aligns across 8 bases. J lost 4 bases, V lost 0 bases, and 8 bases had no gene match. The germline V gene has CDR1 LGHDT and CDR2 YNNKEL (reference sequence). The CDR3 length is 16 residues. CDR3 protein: CASSQDLRGGKYEQYF. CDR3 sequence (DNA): TGTGCCAGCAGCCAAGATTTACGGGGGGGCAAGTACGAGCAGTACTTC.

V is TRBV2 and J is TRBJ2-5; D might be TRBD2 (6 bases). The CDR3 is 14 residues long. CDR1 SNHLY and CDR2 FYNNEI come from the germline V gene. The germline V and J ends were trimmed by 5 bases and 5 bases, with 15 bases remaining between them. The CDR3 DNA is TGTGCCAGCAGTTCTTTGGGGGGTCAGGAGACCCAGTACTTC. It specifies CASSSLGGQETQYF.

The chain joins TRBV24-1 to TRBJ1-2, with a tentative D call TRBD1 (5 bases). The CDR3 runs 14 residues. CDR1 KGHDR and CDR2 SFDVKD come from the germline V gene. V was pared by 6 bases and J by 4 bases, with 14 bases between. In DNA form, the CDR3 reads TGTGCCACCAGTCCATCAGGGTACGGCTATGGCTACACCTTC. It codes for CATSPSGYGYGYTF.

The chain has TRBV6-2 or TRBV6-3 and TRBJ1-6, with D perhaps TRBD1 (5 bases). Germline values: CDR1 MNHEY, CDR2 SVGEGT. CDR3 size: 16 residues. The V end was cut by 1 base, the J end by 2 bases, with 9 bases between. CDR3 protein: CASSYFGRAYNSPLHF. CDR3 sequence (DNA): TGTGCCAGCAGTTACTTCGGCAGGGCCTATAATTCACCCCTCCACTTT.

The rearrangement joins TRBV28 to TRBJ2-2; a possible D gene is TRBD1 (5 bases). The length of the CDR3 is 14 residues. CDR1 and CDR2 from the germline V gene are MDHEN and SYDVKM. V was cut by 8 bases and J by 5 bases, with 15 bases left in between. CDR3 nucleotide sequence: TGTGCCAGCGGAACAAGGGGCAGGACCGGGGAGCTGTTTTTT. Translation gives CASGTRGRTGELFF.

CDR3 region: CASSVLLGQLMTYEQYF. CDR3 bases: TGTGCCAGCTCAGTTTTATTGGGACAGCTTATGACCTACGAGCAGTACTTC. The chain couples TRBV28 to TRBJ2-7; 7 bases agree with TRBD1. V shed 8 bases, J shed 2 bases, and the junction held 18 bases outside the gene matches. CDR3 size: 17 residues. CDR1 is MDHEN, CDR2 SYDVKM, per germline.

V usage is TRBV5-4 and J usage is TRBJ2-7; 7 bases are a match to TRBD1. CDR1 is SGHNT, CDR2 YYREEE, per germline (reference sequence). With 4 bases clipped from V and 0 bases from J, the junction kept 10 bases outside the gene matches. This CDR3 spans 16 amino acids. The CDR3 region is CASSPQDRSFSYEQYF. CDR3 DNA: TGTGCCAGCAGCCCCCAGGACAGGTCCTTCTCCTACGAGCAGTACTTC.

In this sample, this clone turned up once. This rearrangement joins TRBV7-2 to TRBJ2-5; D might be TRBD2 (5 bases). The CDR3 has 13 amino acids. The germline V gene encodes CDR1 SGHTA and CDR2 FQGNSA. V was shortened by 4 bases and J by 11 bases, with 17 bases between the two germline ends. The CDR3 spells CASSSNPGNNQYF. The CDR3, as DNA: TGTGCCAGCAGCTCTAACCCGGGGAATAATCAGTACTTC.

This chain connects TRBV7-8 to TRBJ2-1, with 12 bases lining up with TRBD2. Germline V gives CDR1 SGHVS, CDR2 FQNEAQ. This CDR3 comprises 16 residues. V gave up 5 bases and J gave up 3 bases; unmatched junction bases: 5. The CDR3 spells CASSHSLAGGYNEQFF. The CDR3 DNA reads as TGTGCCAGCAGCCATTCACTAGCGGGAGGCTACAATGAGCAGTTCTTC. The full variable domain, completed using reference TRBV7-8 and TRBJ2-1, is GAGVSQSPRYKVAKRGQDVALRCDPISGHVSLFWYQQALGQGPEFLTYFQNEAQLDKSGLPSDRFFAERPEGSVSTLKIQRTQQEDSAVYLCASSHSLAGGYNEQFFGPGTRLTVL.

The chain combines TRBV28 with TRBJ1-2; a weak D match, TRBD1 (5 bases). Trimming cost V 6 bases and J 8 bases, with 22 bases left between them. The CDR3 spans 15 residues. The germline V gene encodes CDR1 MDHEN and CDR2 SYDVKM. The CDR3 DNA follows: TGTGCCAGCAGAATTGGGACTTTAAATCGGGTCGGCTACACCTTC. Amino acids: CASRIGTLNRVGYTF.

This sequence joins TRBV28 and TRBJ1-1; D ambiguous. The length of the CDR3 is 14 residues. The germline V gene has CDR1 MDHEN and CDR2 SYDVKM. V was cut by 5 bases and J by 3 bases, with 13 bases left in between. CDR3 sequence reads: CASSPAGKYTEAFF. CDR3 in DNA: TGTGCCAGCAGTCCCGCGGGGAAGTACACTGAAGCTTTCTTT.

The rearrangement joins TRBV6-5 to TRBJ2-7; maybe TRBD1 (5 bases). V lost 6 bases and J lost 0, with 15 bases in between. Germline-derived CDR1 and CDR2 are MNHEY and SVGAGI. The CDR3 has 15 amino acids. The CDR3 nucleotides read TGTGCCAGCAGCTCTCCCCCCGACAGCTCCTACGAGCAGTACTTC. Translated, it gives CASSSPPDSSYEQYF.

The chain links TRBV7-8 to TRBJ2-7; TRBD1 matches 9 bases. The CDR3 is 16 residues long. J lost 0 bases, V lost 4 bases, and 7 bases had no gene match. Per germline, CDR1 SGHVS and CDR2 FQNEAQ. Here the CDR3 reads CASSSDRGFVSYEQYF. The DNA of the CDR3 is TGTGCCAGCAGCTCGGACAGGGGATTTGTCTCCTACGAGCAGTACTTC.

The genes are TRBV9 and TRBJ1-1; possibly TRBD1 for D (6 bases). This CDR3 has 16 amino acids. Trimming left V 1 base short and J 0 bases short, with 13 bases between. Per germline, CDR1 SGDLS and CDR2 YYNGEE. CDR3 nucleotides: TGTGCCAGCAGCGTATCGGGCAGGGGATTGAACACTGAAGCTTTCTTT. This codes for CASSVSGRGLNTEAFF.

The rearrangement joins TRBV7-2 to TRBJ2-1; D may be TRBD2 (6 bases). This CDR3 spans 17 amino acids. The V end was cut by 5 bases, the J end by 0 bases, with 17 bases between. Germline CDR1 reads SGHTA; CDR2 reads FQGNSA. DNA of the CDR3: TGTGCCAGCAGCCAGGGAGGAGACACTTACTCCTACAATGAGCAGTTCTTC. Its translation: CASSQGGDTYSYNEQFF.